This T cell receptor (beta chain) was recorded in a study of T cells in Graves' hyperthyroidism and ophthalmopathy. The study enrolled patients aged 18 to 65 with newly diagnosed hyperthyroidism of under 2 months' duration. Around 10 ml of fresh peripheral blood supplied the PBMCs. The V gene's germline CDR1 is SGHRS and CDR2 YFSETQ. CDR3 length: 15 residues. Germline trimming cut 3 bases from V and 6 bases from J; bases unmatched to any gene: 9. In this sample, this clonotype turned up many times. Authors of the study amplified TCR beta CDR3 regions from RNA transcripts. Carried out on the TCR CDR3, a first-round RT-PCR used the HTBI primer set. Each CDR3 protein gets one entry after TCRdb re-called the multiplex PCR reads with MiXCR. The sample carries 340,000 or so distinct CDR3 sequences, over 20% recorded once.

The genes are TRBV5-1 and TRBJ1-1, with 9 bases identical to TRBD1. The clonotype comes from a woman aged 45-65 years with Graves' hyperthyroidism. The sequencing sample was made of blood. The CDR3 nucleotides read TGCGCCAGCAGCTCCTTCGGACAGGGGCAGGCTGAAGCTTTCTTT. Protein: CASSSFGQGQAEAFF.